Below are 19 T cell receptor beta chains sequenced from a single sample in a study of blood T cell repertoires in COVID-19. The data were produced by immunoSEQ multiplex PCR, yet TCRdb's version contains in-frame clones alone and is incomplete. This sample has about 44,000 clones, with around 90% found just once. Sequenced: peripheral blood. These receptors came from a woman older than 75 in a cohort sampled during active or convalescent COVID-19.

The genes are TRBV12-3 or TRBV12-4 and TRBJ1-5; D might be TRBD1 (6 bases). This CDR3 contains 13 residues. V was clipped by 6 bases and J by 5 bases, with 11 bases between them. CDR3 loop: CASRGQPHQPQHF. The CDR3, as DNA: TGTGCCAGCAGAGGACAGCCCCATCAGCCCCAGCATTTT.

This chain joins TRBV6-5 and TRBJ1-1, with TRBD1 matching over 8 bases. The germline CDR1 and CDR2 sequences are MNHEY and SVGAGI. CDR3 length equals 13 residues. J gave up 3 bases and V 7 bases, and 4 bases lay outside the gene matches. CDR3: CASTQGADTEAFF. The CDR3 DNA is TGTGCCAGCACCCAGGGGGCCGACACTGAAGCTTTCTTT.

The chain is built from TRBV7-8 and TRBJ2-1, with 8 bases identical to TRBD2. The CDR3 has 16 amino acids. V lost 5 bases and J lost 4; bases outside the gene matches: 10. CDR1 SGHVS and CDR2 FQNEAQ come from the germline V gene. The DNA for the CDR3 is TGTGCCAGCAGCCGGGCCCTAGCGGGCAATTACAATGAGCAGTTCTTC. Protein sequence: CASSRALAGNYNEQFF.

V usage is TRBV18 and J usage is TRBJ1-5; D gene uncertain. V lost 1 base and J lost 5, with 9 bases in between. In germline, CDR1 is KGHSH, CDR2 LQKENI. There are 14 residues in the CDR3. CDR3 protein: CASSPRAKDQPQHF. CDR3 DNA sequence: TGTGCCAGCTCACCACGGGCCAAGGATCAGCCCCAGCATTTT.

CDR3 DNA: TGTGCCAGCAGCTTCCAGGGGGACAGCTACACCGGGGAGCTGTTTTTT. Amino acids: CASSFQGDSYTGELFF. The genes are TRBV7-2 and TRBJ2-2, with 7 positions matching TRBD1. V was pared by 3 bases and J by 3 bases, with 7 bases of the junction left unmatched. CDR3 length equals 16 residues. Germline loops: CDR1 SGHTA, CDR2 FQGNSA. Based on the CDR3 plus reference TRBV7-2 and TRBJ2-2, the full variable domain is GAGVSQSPSNKVTEKGKDVELRCDPISGHTALYWYRQSLGQGLEFLIYFQGNSAPDKSGLPSDRFSAERTGGSVSTLTIQRTQQEDSAVYLCASSFQGDSYTGELFFGEGSRLTVL.

The chain couples TRBV11-2 to TRBJ2-7; TRBD2 agrees at 9 bases. The germline gives CDR1 SGHAT, CDR2 FQNNGV. J was trimmed by 11 bases and V by 1 base; bases with no gene match: 9. This CDR3 is built from 14 residues. CDR3 region: CASSLGLAGFQEYF. DNA of the CDR3: TGTGCCAGCAGCTTAGGGCTAGCGGGATTTCAGGAGTACTTC.

The rearrangement links TRBV9 to TRBJ1-2, with D tentatively TRBD1 (5 bases). The CDR3 covers 14 residues. In germline, CDR1 is SGDLS, CDR2 YYNGEE. The ends were cut back, 0 bases at V and 3 bases at J, with 9 bases in the middle. CDR3 nucleotide sequence: TGTGCCAGCAGCGTAGGGACAAACGACTATGGCTACACCTTC. It encodes CASSVGTNDYGYTF.

This chain links TRBV5-8 with TRBJ1-1, with D maybe TRBD1 (5 bases). The length of the CDR3 is 13 residues. V was clipped by 4 bases and J by 6 bases, with 13 bases between them. Germline-derived CDR1 and CDR2 are SGHTS and YDEGEE. DNA for the CDR3: TGTGCCAGCAGCCAGACATCGGGGGCTGAAGCTTTCTTT. Protein: CASSQTSGAEAFF.

The V and J genes are TRBV6-5 and TRBJ2-6; possible D gene TRBD1, 6 bases. The germline CDR1 and CDR2 sequences are MNHEY and SVGAGI. V gave up 4 bases and J gave up 18 bases, with 16 bases separating them. The length of the CDR3 is 12 residues. CDR3: CASSSTRTVWTF. Written as DNA, the CDR3 is TGTGCCAGCAGTTCCACGCGGACAGTTTGGACTTTC.

This chain connects TRBV7-2 to TRBJ2-1; D gene ambiguous. This CDR3 spans 17 amino acids. The germline V gene has CDR1 SGHTA and CDR2 FQGNSA. V lost 1 base to trimming and J lost 0 bases, with 13 bases between them. CDR3 loop: CASSLGLWQSSYNEQFF. As DNA, the CDR3 is TGTGCCAGCAGCTTAGGCCTCTGGCAAAGCTCCTACAATGAGCAGTTCTTC.

This sequence joins TRBV6-5 and TRBJ1-1, with D uncertain. Germline assignment: CDR1 MNHEY and CDR2 SVGAGI. The V and J ends lost 7 bases and 4 bases respectively, with 16 bases between them. The CDR3 sequence is 14 residues long. CDR3 amino acids: CASNEEGFSTEAFF. CDR3 in DNA: TGTGCCAGCAACGAGGAGGGCTTTAGCACTGAAGCTTTCTTT.

The chain uses TRBV23-1 and TRBJ2-5, with unresolved D. TRBV23-1 is given ORF status, its function remaining uncertain. With 2 bases removed from V and 4 bases from J, the gap between germline ends came to 5 bases. The CDR3 length is 12 residues. The CDR3 DNA follows: TGCGCCAGCAGTCAACACAGAGAGACCCAGTACTTC. Translation gives CASSQHRETQYF.

The V gene is TRBV2, the J gene TRBJ2-1; 8 nucleotides agree with TRBD2. Unmatched junction bases numbered 5, after V lost 7 bases and J lost 6 bases. Germline CDR1 is SNHLY and CDR2 is FYNNEI. The CDR3 is 13 residues long. The CDR3 reads CASMAGGLNEQFF. CDR3 sequence (DNA): TGTGCCAGCATGGCGGGGGGCCTCAATGAGCAGTTCTTC.

The V call is TRBV27, the J call TRBJ1-4; TRBD1 might be the D (6 bases). V lost 6 bases to trimming and J lost 4 bases, with 9 bases between them. CDR3 length: 13 residues. CDR1 MNHEY and CDR2 SMNVEV come from the germline V gene (reference sequence). CDR3 loop: CASRGHLNEKLFF. The CDR3 coding sequence is TGTGCCAGCAGGGGACACCTTAATGAAAAACTGTTTTTT.

The gene calls are TRBV5-1 and TRBJ2-5, with 8 bases identical to TRBD1. Unmatched junction bases numbered 3, after V lost 0 bases and J lost 2 bases. The CDR3 extends over 15 amino acids. Germline V gene lookup returns CDR1 SGHRS and CDR2 YFSETQ. DNA of the CDR3: TGCGCCAGCAGCTTGGCCGGGACAGGTCAAGAGACCCAGTACTTC. This encodes CASSLAGTGQETQYF.

V gene TRBV19 combines with J gene TRBJ2-1, with a weak D call TRBD2 (7 bases). The CDR3 length is 15 residues. Trimming left V 6 bases short and J 2 bases short, with 14 bases between. Germline CDR1 and CDR2: LNHDA and SQIVND (reference sequence). CDR3 residues: CASRPRGGTYNEQFF. CDR3 coding DNA: TGTGCCAGTAGGCCGAGGGGGGGTACCTACAATGAGCAGTTCTTC.

This sequence joins TRBV6-6 and TRBJ1-5, with TRBD1 matching 8 bases. This CDR3 is built from 16 residues. Trimming at V came to 5 bases and at J to 1 base, leaving 7 bases not matched to a gene. In germline, CDR1 is MNHNY, CDR2 SVGAGI (reference sequence). In DNA form, the CDR3 reads TGTGCCAGCAGTCCGGACAGGGTAACGAGCAATCAGCCCCAGCATTTT. Amino acids: CASSPDRVTSNQPQHF.

The chain is built from TRBV4-2 and TRBJ2-3, with D maybe TRBD2 (5 bases). The V end lost 4 bases, the J end lost 0 bases, and 8 bases lay between the germline ends. There are 14 residues in the CDR3. The germline V gene encodes CDR1 LGHNA and CDR2 YNFKEQ. CDR3 sequence reads: CASSPSGSTDTQYF. Written as DNA, the CDR3 is TGTGCCAGCAGCCCGAGCGGCAGCACAGATACGCAGTATTTT.

V usage is TRBV27 and J usage is TRBJ2-1; 7 bases are a match to TRBD1. Germline V gives CDR1 MNHEY, CDR2 SMNVEV (reference sequence). V dropped 6 bases and J dropped 4; count of bases not matched to a gene: 9. This CDR3 has 15 residues. CDR3 sequence (DNA): TGTGCCAGCAGGCTCCCCCGACAGGGTTACAATGAGCAGTTCTTC. Its translation: CASRLPRQGYNEQFF.